The subject of this entry is one T cell receptor beta chain. V shed 6 bases, J shed 0 bases, and the junction held 6 bases outside the gene matches. CDR3 length: 15 amino acids. Per germline, CDR1 MNHEY and CDR2 SVGAGI. This record belongs to a study of blood T cell repertoires in COVID-19. In the study overall: T cells, B-cell-depleted T cells, or PBMCs supplied cDNA or gDNA.

TCRdb keeps only in-frame clones here, not all; method: immunoSEQ multiplex PCR. The table records a few hundred thousand clones, 92% of them present only once. This receptor was taken from a woman aged 25 to 39 who had recovered from COVID-19. Sequencing used PBMCs or T cells enriched from blood (not recorded which). The genes are TRBV6-5 and TRBJ1-2; 8 positions match TRBD1. CDR3 sequence: CASRRDRSSNYGYTF. CDR3 nucleotide sequence: TGTGCCAGCAGGAGGGACAGGAGCTCTAACTATGGCTACACCTTC.